This T cell receptor (beta chain) was documented in a study of control samples from healthy donors and cancer patients. TCRdb's table, derived via immunoSEQ multiplex PCR, lists solely in-frame clones and lacks some. The table records approximately 87,000 clones, over 85% of them present only once. The V and J ends lost 6 bases and 6 bases respectively, with 11 bases between them. This CDR3 is built from 11 residues. Germline loops: CDR1 SQVTM, CDR2 ANQGSEA. This chain connects TRBV29-1 to TRBJ1-2; D remains ambiguous. The receptor was derived from a woman aged 40 to 50 with lung cancer. Specimen: PBMCs. CDR3 nucleotides: TGCAGCGTGTCAAAGTCAAATGGCTACACCTTC. Translating it yields CSVSKSNGYTF.